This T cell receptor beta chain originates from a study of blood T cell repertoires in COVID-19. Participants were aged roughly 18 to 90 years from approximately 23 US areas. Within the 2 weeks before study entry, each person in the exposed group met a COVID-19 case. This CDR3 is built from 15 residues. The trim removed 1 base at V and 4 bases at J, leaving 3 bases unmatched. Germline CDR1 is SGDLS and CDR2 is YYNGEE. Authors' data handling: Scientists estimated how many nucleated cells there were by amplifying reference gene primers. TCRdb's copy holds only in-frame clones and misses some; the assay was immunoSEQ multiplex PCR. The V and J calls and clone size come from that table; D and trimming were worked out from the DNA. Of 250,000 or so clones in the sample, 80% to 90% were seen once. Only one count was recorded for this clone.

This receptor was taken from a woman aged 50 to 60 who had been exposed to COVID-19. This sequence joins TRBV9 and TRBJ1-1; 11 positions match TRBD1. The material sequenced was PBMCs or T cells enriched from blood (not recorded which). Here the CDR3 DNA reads TGTGCCAGCAGCGTAACCGGGACAGGGGGCACTGAAGCTTTCTTT. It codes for CASSVTGTGGTEAFF.